What follows are 12 T cell receptor beta chains derived from one specimen sequenced in a study of tumor-infiltrating lymphocytes in oesophageal squamous cell carcinoma. TCRdb called the PCR reads again in MiXCR, with one record for every CDR3 protein. The sample lists more than 10,000 distinct CDR3 sequences; approximately 52% were seen once. The specimen sequenced was normal esophageal tissue next to the tumor. These receptors were obtained from a male donor with esophageal squamous cell carcinoma.

This chain links TRBV11-2 with TRBJ2-1, with D maybe TRBD1 (6 bases). V lost 8 bases and J 0 bases, leaving 11 bases between the germline ends. This CDR3 is 14 amino acids long. CDR1 and CDR2 from the germline V gene are SGHAT and FQNNGV. The CDR3 DNA reads TGTGCCAGCCGGCAGGGGTCCTCCTACAATGAGCAGTTCTTC. This translates into CASRQGSSYNEQFF.

The sample holds a few counts of this clonotype. This chain connects TRBV7-9 to TRBJ2-5; D gene uncertain. CDR1 and CDR2 from the germline V gene are SEHNR and FQNEAQ (reference sequence). Trimming left V 2 bases short and J 3 bases short, with 7 bases between. The CDR3 consists of 13 residues. In DNA form, the CDR3 reads TGTGCCAGCAGCTTACGGGCTGAAGAGACCCAGTACTTC. Residues: CASSLRAEETQYF. Full variable domain (remainder filled in from reference TRBV7-9 and TRBJ2-5): DTGVSQNPRHKITKRGQNVTFRCDPISEHNRLYWYRQTLGQGPEFLTYFQNEAQLEKSRLLSDRFSAERPKGSFSTLEIQRTEQGDSAMYLCASSLRAEETQYFGPGTRLLVL.

This chain uses TRBV6-5 with TRBJ1-3; D may be TRBD1 (5 bases). The V end lost 4 bases, the J end lost 1 base, and 11 bases lay between the germline ends. The CDR3 extends over 15 amino acids. CDR1 and CDR2 (germline): MNHEY, SVGAGI. For the CDR3, the DNA is TGTGCCAGCAGTTCGGCTTGGGGGTCTGGAAACACCATATATTTT. It encodes CASSSAWGSGNTIYF.

The genes are TRBV20-1 and TRBJ1-6, with a tentative D call TRBD1 (5 bases). Looked up from germline, CDR1 is DFQATT and CDR2 is SNEGSKA (reference sequence). CDR3 length: 15 residues. Deletions cut 7 bases from V and 0 bases from J, with 13 bases between. CDR3 coding DNA: TGCAGTGGTAGGGGCGGAAGCTCCTATAATTCACCCCTCCACTTT. It specifies CSGRGGSSYNSPLHF.

The rearrangement uses TRBV5-5 and TRBJ1-6; no reliable D call. The J call may be wrong; the DNA end is better matched by TRBJ1-5. From germline, CDR1 is SGHKS and CDR2 YYEKEE (reference sequence). CDR3 size: 15 residues. As DNA, the CDR3 is TGTGCCAGCAGCTTGGGTCCAGCTAGCAATCAGCCCCAGCATTTT. It specifies CASSLGPASNQPQHF.

The rearrangement uses TRBV11-3 and TRBJ2-3; D is undetermined. There are 13 residues in the CDR3. V lost 1 base, J lost 5 bases, and 7 bases lay in between. CDR1 and CDR2 (germline): SGHNT, YENEEA. CDR3 residues: CASSLVGRDTQYF. DNA of the CDR3: TGTGCCAGCAGCTTAGTCGGAAGAGATACGCAGTATTTT.

This clonotype was detected ten times or more. At one of its ends the junction is not consistent with the germline gene, which may arise from a read error. The V and J genes are TRBV5-6 and TRBJ2-7; D is ambiguous. Germline CDR1 and CDR2: SGHDT and YYEEEE. The CDR3 contains 15 residues. CDR3 DNA sequence: TGTGCCAGCAGCTTGGACAGTCGTTATAATTCACCCCTCCACTTC. This translates into CASSLDSRYNSPLHF.

By frequency in the sample, this clonotype is medium-sized. This rearrangement joins TRBV7-3 to TRBJ1-5, with a possible D match to TRBD1 (5 bases). Per germline, CDR1 SGHTA and CDR2 FQGTGA. Trimming took off 3 bases at V and 0 bases at J, with 9 bases between the two ends. CDR3 length: 15 amino acids. For the CDR3, the DNA is TGTGCCAGCAGCTTGGGACGCGATAGCAATCAGCCCCAGCATTTT. Residues: CASSLGRDSNQPQHF.

The chain carries TRBV7-4 and TRBJ2-1, with 7 bases that match TRBD2. The CDR3 is 15 amino acids. Germline loops: CDR1 SGHVT, CDR2 SQSDAQ. The V segment lost 5 bases and the J segment 5 bases; nucleotides outside the gene matches: 9. The CDR3 is CASSPRGSGNNEQFF. The DNA for the CDR3 is TGTGCCAGCAGCCCCCGAGGGAGCGGGAACAATGAGCAGTTCTTC.

The chain uses TRBV5-1 and TRBJ2-1; possible D gene TRBD1, 6 bases. Matching the DNA end better, TRBJ2-7 makes the J call doubtful. Germline V gives CDR1 SGHRS, CDR2 YFSETQ. There are 13 residues in the CDR3. This CDR3 is CASSRHRDNEQYF. As DNA, the CDR3 is TGCGCCAGCAGTCGCCACAGGGACAATGAGCAGTACTTC.

The rearrangement links TRBV11-3 to TRBJ2-4, with D unclear. The J call may be faulty, since TRBJ2-5 better matches the DNA end. Germline CDR1 is SGHNT and CDR2 is YENEEA. The CDR3 runs 13 residues. CDR3 in amino acids: CASSLDRQETQYF. The CDR3, as DNA: TGTGCCAGCAGCTTAGACAGACAAGAGACCCAGTACTTC.

This clonotype ranks as large. The CDR3 DNA sequence: TGTGCCAGCAGCTTAGGGGGACAGGAGCAGTTCTTC. Protein sequence: CASSLGGQEQFF. This chain uses TRBV7-9 with TRBJ2-1, with TRBD1 matching over 7 bases. The germline V gene encodes CDR1 SEHNR and CDR2 FQNEAQ (reference sequence). The CDR3 length is 12 residues. The V segment lost 1 base and the J segment 10 bases; nucleotides outside the gene matches: 1.